This paragraph reports one TCR beta chain. Antigen specificity is unknown. This specimen belongs to a study of T cells in Graves' hyperthyroidism and ophthalmopathy. Whole-study context: Before treatment of any kind, peripheral blood was taken at initial diagnosis.

General observations from the study: Researchers found most expanded thyroid clonotypes above 0.001 in blood as well. From stable hyperthyroidism, ophthalmopathy was set apart by a 13 V-J model.

V lost 4 bases to trimming and J lost 0 bases, with 10 bases between them. The CDR3 consists of 15 residues. CDR1 ENHRY and CDR2 SYGVKD come from the germline V gene. Researchers took RNA transcripts and amplified the TCR beta CDR3 regions from them. The HTBI primer set drove a first-round RT-PCR of the TCR CDR3. TCRdb processed the multiplex PCR reads anew with MiXCR; each CDR3 protein has one entry. This table holds fewer than 800,000 distinct CDR3 sequences, 16% found once. The clonotype comes from a man aged 18-30 years with Graves' hyperthyroidism. The chain joins TRBV10-3 to TRBJ1-5, with no clear D. The sequenced sample consisted of blood. The CDR3 region has the DNA TGTGCCATCAGTGGAGTGGGTTATAGCAATCAGCCCCAGCATTTT. It translates to CAISGVGYSNQPQHF.